The 27 T cell receptor beta chains below all came from one sample that was sequenced in a study of prognosis after radiotherapy for stage I lung cancer listed by TCRdb under 2021. The reads were generated on an Illumina HiSeq 3000. Two rounds of multiplex PCR on genomic DNA were used to amplify the TCR beta CDR3 region. In the first PCR round, primers specific to each TRBV and TRBJ gene were used, and the primer sequences were filed in Chinese patent CN105087789A. Using fastp at Q25 and MiXCR, TCRdb reprocessed the public reads and kept productive beta chains. Records with the same CDR3 protein are collapsed into one entry carrying the most frequent genes and DNA. The sample table contains about 13,000 distinct CDR3 sequences; only one count was recorded for about 40% of them. 35% to 50% of the sample is taken by the ten largest. Source: PBMCs, taken before or after stereotactic body radiation therapy (not recorded which). These receptors were obtained from a donor aged 50 or older with non-small cell lung cancer.

About this clonotype: One base away lies a much larger clone, so this may be a sequencing read error. Here the CDR3 DNA reads TGCAGTACCGTCGGGGTGGGCGAGGAGCAGTACTTC. Its translation: CSTVGVGEEQYF. This chain joins TRBV20-1 and TRBJ2-7; D perhaps matches TRBD2 (5 bases). The CDR3 has 12 residues. The germline gives CDR1 DFQATT, CDR2 SNEGSKA (reference sequence). Trimming removed 8 bases at V and 7 bases at J, with 18 bases between.

The chain has TRBV27 and TRBJ1-2, with TRBD1 matching 7 bases. The CDR3 covers 15 residues. The trim removed 5 bases at V and 7 bases at J, leaving 13 bases unmatched. Germline assignment: CDR1 MNHEY and CDR2 SMNVEV (reference sequence). The CDR3 spells CASSPWTGRRGGYTF. As DNA, the CDR3 is TGTGCCAGCAGTCCCTGGACAGGTCGAAGGGGTGGCTACACCTTC.

This rearrangement joins TRBV6-1 to TRBJ2-3; possible D gene TRBD1, 7 bases. The CDR3 covers 17 residues. The V end lost 9 bases, the J end lost 2 bases, and 24 bases lay between the germline ends. Germline V gives CDR1 MNHNS, CDR2 SASEGT. CDR3 sequence (DNA): TGTGCCAGACCGAAACACCAGGGGGGACACCACACAGATACGCAGTATTTT. Amino acids: CARPKHQGGHHTDTQYF.

The chain employs TRBV5-1 and TRBJ2-3; D may be TRBD1 (5 bases). This CDR3 is 15 amino acids long. The ends were cut back, 6 bases at V and 2 bases at J, with 16 bases in the middle. Germline values: CDR1 SGHRS, CDR2 YFSETQ. CDR3 in amino acids: CASNSIGAITDTQYF. The DNA of the CDR3 is TGCGCCAGCAACTCTATTGGGGCAATCACAGATACGCAGTATTTT.

In this sample, this clonotype turned up once. With a much larger clone just one base away, this may be a read error. The rearrangement links TRBV5-4 to TRBJ2-7, with TRBD2 matching 8 bases. CDR1 and CDR2 from the germline V gene are SGHNT and YYREEE (reference sequence). The CDR3 has 16 amino acids. J gave up 0 bases and V 6 bases, and 11 bases lay outside the gene matches. The CDR3 reads CASTGGAGTNSYEQYF. The DNA of the CDR3 is TGTGCCAGCACCGGGGGGGCAGGGACCAACTCCTACGAGCAGTACTTC. Filled out from reference TRBV5-4 and TRBJ2-7, the complete variable domain reads ETGVTQSPTHLIKTRGQQVTLRCSSQSGHNTVSWYQQALGQGPQFIFQYYREEENGRGNFPPRFSGLQFPNYSSELNVNALELDDSALYLCASTGGAGTNSYEQYFGPGTRLTVT.

This chain joins TRBV5-1 and TRBJ2-1, with TRBD1 identical over 7 bases. Per germline, CDR1 SGHRS and CDR2 YFSETQ. CDR3 length: 15 residues. V lost 6 bases to trimming and J lost 6 bases; unmatched junction nucleotides: 12. The CDR3 region is CASISGTAPGNEQFF. The CDR3 region has the DNA TGCGCCAGCATCAGTGGGACAGCGCCAGGCAATGAGCAGTTCTTC.

The rearrangement links TRBV20-1 to TRBJ2-5, with 9 bases identical to TRBD2. The CDR3 covers 15 residues. V lost 3 bases and J lost 8; bases outside the gene matches: 13. The germline V gene has CDR1 DFQATT and CDR2 SNEGSKA (reference sequence). The CDR3 sequence is CSASSILAGMDTQYF. For the CDR3, the DNA is TGCAGTGCTAGTAGTATTCTAGCGGGGATGGATACCCAGTACTTC.

This clonotype has ten or more counts. V is TRBV7-2 and J is TRBJ2-7, with D possibly called TRBD1 or TRBD2 (5 bases each). The CDR3 is 13 amino acids. Germline-derived CDR1 and CDR2 are SGHTA and FQGNSA. Between the trimmed V and J ends, which lost 5 bases and 9 bases, there was a span of 17 bases. The CDR3 nucleotides read TGTGCCAGCAGCCCCTATTTGGGACGGGTGCAGTACTTC. Its translation: CASSPYLGRVQYF.

This clonotype was counted between two and nine times. The germline gene is not matched at one end of the junction; a read error may be the cause. V and J are TRBV3-1 and TRBJ2-3, with TRBD2 identical over 8 bases. This CDR3 is built from 14 residues. The germline V gene encodes CDR1 LGHDT and CDR2 YNNKEL (reference sequence). CDR3 sequence (DNA): TGTGCCAGCAGCCGGCGGGGGGCCACAGATGCGCAGTATTTT. This codes for CASSRRGATDAQYF.

This clonotype was recorded at least ten times. The rearrangement uses TRBV5-1 and TRBJ1-1; TRBD1 might be the D (5 bases). CDR1 SGHRS and CDR2 YFSETQ come from the germline V gene. Trimming removed 2 bases from V and 1 base from J, with 6 bases in between. The CDR3 runs 13 residues. CDR3 nucleotides: TGCGCCAGCAGCTTTGACAGGAACACTGAAGCTTTCTTT. Amino acid sequence: CASSFDRNTEAFF.

Here the CDR3 DNA reads TGTGCCAGCATCCCCCTGGGGACAGGGGGTTACGAGCAGTACTTC. This translates into CASIPLGTGGYEQYF. This rearrangement joins TRBV14 to TRBJ2-7; 11 nucleotides line up with TRBD1. With 7 bases clipped from V and 4 bases from J, the junction kept 9 bases outside the gene matches. CDR1 and CDR2 (germline): SGHDN, FVKESK. The CDR3 totals 15 residues.

This clonotype was counted many times. V and J are TRBV7-8 and TRBJ1-6; D call uncertain. Trimming left V 5 bases short and J 6 bases short, with 8 bases between. Germline assignment: CDR1 SGHVS and CDR2 FQNEAQ. The CDR3 runs to 13 residues. CDR3 residues: CASSRTGNSPLHF. In nucleotides, the CDR3 is TGTGCCAGCAGCCGGACGGGTAATTCACCCCTCCACTTT. The full variable domain, completed using reference TRBV7-8 and TRBJ1-6, is GAGVSQSPRYKVAKRGQDVALRCDPISGHVSLFWYQQALGQGPEFLTYFQNEAQLDKSGLPSDRFFAERPEGSVSTLKIQRTQQEDSAVYLCASSRTGNSPLHFGNGTRLTVT.

V and J are TRBV19 and TRBJ2-7; 9 bases line up with TRBD1. Per germline, CDR1 LNHDA and CDR2 SQIVND (reference sequence). The CDR3 is 15 amino acids. V dropped 6 bases and J dropped 6; count of bases not matched to a gene: 12. CDR3 sequence: CASSTLLTGGGEQYF. CDR3 DNA sequence: TGTGCCAGTAGCACCCTGTTGACAGGGGGAGGCGAGCAGTACTTC. Using reference TRBV19 and TRBJ2-7 for the parts outside the CDR3, the full variable domain is DGGITQSPKYLFRKEGQNVTLSCEQNLNHDAMYWYRQDPGQGLRLIYYSQIVNDFQKGDIAEGYSVSREKKESFPLTVTSAQKNPTAFYLCASSTLLTGGGEQYFGPGTRLTVT.

Of note for this clonotype: It may be a read error: a sequence one base away is much more abundant. The V gene is TRBV7-2, the J gene TRBJ1-1; possible D gene TRBD1, 6 bases. CDR1 and CDR2 (germline): SGHTA, FQGNSA. V was clipped by 5 bases and J by 12 bases, with 19 bases between them. This CDR3 has 13 amino acids. The CDR3 here is CASSSGQCMITFF. In nucleotides, the CDR3 is TGTGCCAGCAGCAGCGGACAGTGTATGATAACTTTCTTT.

By sample fraction, this clonotype is medium-sized. The V and J genes are TRBV6-5 and TRBJ2-1, with unresolved D. V lost 4 bases, J lost 0 bases, and 16 bases lay in between. The CDR3 is made up of 17 amino acids. The V gene's germline CDR1 is MNHEY and CDR2 SVGAGI. DNA of the CDR3: TGTGCCAGCAGTTTCATCAGACTGTCCCCCTCCTACAATGAGCAGTTCTTC. It translates to CASSFIRLSPSYNEQFF.

This rearrangement joins TRBV6-1 to TRBJ1-2; 8 positions match TRBD1. Losses at the gene ends were 6 bases for V and 5 bases for J; bases not matched to a gene: 5. Germline V gene lookup returns CDR1 MNHNS and CDR2 SASEGT. This CDR3 has 13 residues. The CDR3 DNA reads as TGTGCCAGCAGCCGGGACAGGAGATATGGCTACACCTTC. It yields the protein CASSRDRRYGYTF.

This clonotype ranks as medium-sized. The chain couples TRBV6-1 to TRBJ2-7; 11 bases are a match to TRBD1. Per the germline V gene, CDR1 is MNHNS and CDR2 is SASEGT. The junction had 5 bases not matched to a gene; V was cut back by 5 bases and J by 2 bases. This CDR3 is built from 15 residues. The CDR3 DNA is TGTGCCAGCAGTAAGGGGACAGGGGGTACCTACGAGCAGTACTTC. Its protein product is CASSKGTGGTYEQYF.

To note about this clonotype: A single base is all that separates this from a far larger clone, so a read error is likely. V and J are TRBV6-2 or TRBV6-3 and TRBJ2-5; the match to TRBD2 covers 7 bases. The DNA end lines up better with TRBJ2-1; the J call may be wrong. This CDR3 has 14 amino acids. Looked up from germline, CDR1 is MNHEY and CDR2 is SVGEGT. The CDR3 DNA sequence: TGTGCCAGCAGTCGTCGGACTAGGACCGATGAGCAGTTCTTC. Encoded protein: CASSRRTRTDEQFF.

This clonotype has a handful of counts. Since a much larger clone is just one base distant, this may be a read error. This chain joins TRBV6-1 and TRBJ2-5, with TRBD2 matching 9 bases. The germline V gene encodes CDR1 MNHNS and CDR2 SASEGT. This CDR3 contains 15 residues. The DNA for the CDR3 is TGTGCCACCAGCCCCGGGACTAGCCTCGAAGATACCCAGTACTTC. Translating gives CATSPGTSLEDTQYF.

Ten or more counts support this clonotype. The chain joins TRBV9 to TRBJ2-3; 7 bases are a match to TRBD1. CDR1 and CDR2 from the germline V gene are SGDLS and YYNGEE. CDR3 length: 14 residues. J was trimmed by 6 bases and V by 2 bases; bases with no gene match: 6. CDR3 region: CASSVDRLEDTQYF. In DNA form, the CDR3 reads TGTGCCAGCAGCGTGGACAGGCTGGAGGATACGCAGTATTTT.

This clonotype has a count of ten or more. The chain has TRBV9 and TRBJ2-2, with 7 nucleotides matching TRBD2. Germline V gene data show CDR1 as SGDLS and CDR2 as YYNGEE. The CDR3 contains 15 residues. J gave up 3 bases and V 4 bases, and 6 bases lay outside the gene matches. The CDR3 protein is CASSTRGDYTGELFF. The CDR3 DNA reads as TGTGCCAGCAGCACACGGGGGGACTACACCGGGGAGCTGTTTTTT.

As regards this clonotype: This sequence is one base from a far larger clone and is likely a read error. The chain carries TRBV6-2 or TRBV6-3 and TRBJ1-1; TRBD1 is a possible D gene (5 bases). Germline lookup yields CDR1 MNHEY and CDR2 SVGEGT. The CDR3 loop spans 16 amino acids. The chain's CDR3 is CASSYAWGAANSEAFF. The CDR3 DNA reads TGTGCCAGCAGTTACGCATGGGGCGCGGCGAACTCTGAAGCTTTCTTT.

Regarding this clonotype: This is likely an artifact of a read error, given a far larger clone one base away. This chain uses TRBV6-2 or TRBV6-3 with TRBJ2-7; tentatively, D is TRBD1 (5 bases). Germline loops: CDR1 MNHEY, CDR2 SVGEGT. Trimming shortened V by 6 bases and J by 5 bases, and 23 bases separated the two germline ends. The CDR3 runs to 16 residues. Here the CDR3 DNA reads TGTGCCAGCAGCTCCGTGATATTCGACACGGACAACGAGCAGTACTTC. As protein: CASSSVIFDTDNEQYF.

Only one count was recorded for this clonotype. Possible read error: a much larger clone is one base away. V gene TRBV6-1 combines with J gene TRBJ2-5; TRBD2 matches at 7 bases. The germline V gene has CDR1 MNHNS and CDR2 SASEGT. The length of the CDR3 is 14 residues. The V segment lost 6 bases and the J segment 4 bases; nucleotides outside the gene matches: 8. The CDR3 DNA follows: TGTGCCAGCAGCGCTAGCGGAGGATTAGAGACCCAGTACTTC. Its translation is CASSASGGLETQYF.

About this clonotype: This clone may be a read error of a much larger clone one base away. This chain links TRBV7-9 with TRBJ2-7, with 8 nucleotides matching TRBD1. This CDR3 contains 13 residues. Germline-derived CDR1 and CDR2 are SEHNR and FQNEAQ (reference sequence). In DNA, the CDR3 is TGTGCCAGCAGCTTCTCGGTTCTCGGGACAGGTGATTTC. This translates into CASSFSVLGTGDF.

By sample share, this clonotype is medium-sized. V and J are TRBV12-3 or TRBV12-4 and TRBJ2-7; D remains ambiguous. The CDR3 length is 14 residues. V was cut by 5 bases and J by 0 bases, with 11 bases left in between. The CDR3 coding sequence is TGTGCCAGCAGTCCCGGACCCGGCTCCTACGAGCAGTACTTC. It codes for CASSPGPGSYEQYF.

This clonotype was detected many times. V and J are TRBV5-6 and TRBJ1-2, with 9 bases aligning to TRBD1. Unmatched junction bases numbered 6, after V lost 1 base and J lost 5 bases. Germline V gene lookup returns CDR1 SGHDT and CDR2 YYEEEE. This CDR3 has 15 residues. This chain's CDR3 is CASSLIGQGRYGYTF. The CDR3 DNA is TGTGCCAGCAGCTTGATCGGACAGGGGAGGTATGGCTACACCTTC. Full variable domain (missing parts from reference TRBV5-6 and TRBJ1-2): DAGVTQSPTHLIKTRGQQVTLRCSPKSGHDTVSWYQQALGQGPQFIFQYYEEEERQRGNFPDRFSGHQFPNYSSELNVNALLLGDSALYLCASSLIGQGRYGYTFGSGTRLTVV.